Below, one T cell receptor (beta chain) is given with its context. Then a second PCR, running about 6 to 11 cycles, was carried out with a sample-barcoded 5' primer and a J-beta primer mix. TCRdb redid the calling of the 5' RACE reads with MiXCR, one entry per CDR3 protein. The sample holds about 830,000 distinct CDR3 sequences, around 62% seen once. Germline CDR1 MNHEY, CDR2 SVGEGT. CDR3 length: 13 amino acids. Trimming removed 4 bases from V and 3 bases from J, with 9 bases in between. The sample belongs to a study of blood T cells in healthy people across ages. The sequence derives from a man aged 25 to 45 in good health. The V and J genes are TRBV6-2 or TRBV6-3 and TRBJ1-1; TRBD1 is a possible D gene (6 bases). Sequencing was done on a sample of blood. The CDR3 is CASSLQGYTEAFF. The CDR3 DNA follows: TGTGCCAGCAGTTTACAGGGTTACACTGAAGCTTTCTTT.